Listed here are 19 T cell receptor beta chains from one sample, sequenced in a study of long-term antiretroviral therapy in people with HIV. Runs used v3.0 of the immunoSEQ assay and were done at survey level. Clones were sequenced by immunoSEQ multiplex PCR, and TCRdb holds only the in-frame ones, with some missing. The data show 15,000 to 20,000 clones, 91% seen once. The material was unsorted PBMCs, obtained 0.3 years after starting antiretroviral therapy. The source of these receptors is a man in his sixties with HIV.

This sequence joins TRBV11-2 and TRBJ2-5; 10 bases are a match to TRBD2. This CDR3 is 14 amino acids long. Germline assignment: CDR1 SGHAT and CDR2 FQNNGV. The V and J ends lost 4 bases and 2 bases, in that order; junction bases with no gene match: 1. CDR3: CASSSAGGQETQYF. CDR3 sequence (DNA): TGTGCCAGCAGCTCAGCGGGGGGGCAAGAGACCCAGTACTTC.

This clone came up once. V gene TRBV20-1 combines with J gene TRBJ1-1; D gene unclear. Germline V gives CDR1 DFQATT, CDR2 SNEGSKA (reference sequence). Deletions cut 0 bases from V and 11 bases from J, with 7 bases between. This CDR3 is built from 10 residues. The CDR3 here is CSARELVAFF. For the CDR3, the DNA is TGCAGTGCTAGAGAGTTGGTGGCTTTCTTT.

This rearrangement joins TRBV19 to TRBJ1-5; D remains ambiguous. The length of the CDR3 is 15 residues. V was shortened by 3 bases and J by 1 base, with 10 bases between the two germline ends. Germline CDR1 reads LNHDA; CDR2 reads SQIVND (reference sequence). The CDR3 here is CASSIKGLSNQPQHF. The CDR3 DNA reads as TGTGCCAGTAGTATTAAAGGGCTGAGCAATCAGCCCCAGCATTTT.

This chain uses TRBV11-2 with TRBJ2-3; 10 bases fit TRBD2. The germline CDR1 and CDR2 sequences are SGHAT and FQNNGV. The CDR3 contains 16 residues. The junction had 3 bases not matched to a gene; V was cut back by 2 bases and J by 1 base. The CDR3 bases are TGTGCCAGCAGCTTACACCTAGCGGGGGGCACAGATACGCAGTATTTT. Translated, it gives CASSLHLAGGTDTQYF.

This chain's CDR3 is CASSPGTGSRSPLHF. CDR3 DNA sequence: TGTGCCAGCAGTCCCGGGACAGGCTCACGCTCACCCCTCCACTTT. The J gene is TRBJ1-6, the V gene TRBV28; 8 nucleotides match TRBD1. The V gene end was trimmed by 5 bases and the J gene end by 10 bases; junction bases not matched to a gene: 10. CDR1 is MDHEN, CDR2 SYDVKM, per germline. The CDR3 extends over 15 amino acids.

V and J are TRBV11-2 and TRBJ2-1; D is unclear. CDR1 SGHAT and CDR2 FQNNGV come from the germline V gene. CDR3 length equals 14 residues. The germline V and J ends were trimmed by 2 bases and 7 bases, with 12 bases remaining between them. CDR3 nucleotide sequence: TGTGCCAGCAGCTTAAACCCTCTACCTAATGAGCAGTTCTTC. This encodes CASSLNPLPNEQFF.

J is TRBJ1-4 and V is TRBV7-9; 7 positions agree with TRBD1. V lost 4 bases, J lost 5 bases, and 4 bases stayed unmatched. Germline V gene lookup returns CDR1 SEHNR and CDR2 FQNEAQ (reference sequence). The CDR3 sequence is 14 residues long. CDR3 coding DNA: TGTGCCAGCAGCTCGGGACAGCTCAATGAAAAACTGTTTTTT. Residues: CASSSGQLNEKLFF.

This chain uses TRBV13 with TRBJ2-5; TRBD2 agrees at 7 bases. The trim removed 3 bases at V and 0 bases at J, leaving 4 bases unmatched. The CDR3 totals 15 residues. Germline loops: CDR1 PRHDT, CDR2 FYEKMQ (reference sequence). Here the CDR3 reads CASSFKAGNQETQYF. The CDR3 DNA sequence: TGTGCCAGCAGCTTCAAAGCGGGGAACCAAGAGACCCAGTACTTC.

V and J are TRBV6-1 and TRBJ2-7; D might be TRBD1 (5 bases). The CDR3 is 20 residues long. Trimming left V 0 bases short and J 0 bases short, with 24 bases between. Germline loops: CDR1 MNHNS, CDR2 SASEGT. CDR3 nucleotides: TGTGCCAGCAGTGAAGCGTATCGGATGGGTGGTAACAGGAGCTCCTACGAGCAGTACTTC. Translation: CASSEAYRMGGNRSSYEQYF.

CDR3 residues: CASYRGHGYTF. CDR3 coding DNA: TGTGCCAGCTACAGGGGCCATGGCTACACCTTC. The chain recombines TRBV28 with TRBJ1-2, with 7 bases lining up with TRBD1. The germline CDR1 and CDR2 sequences are MDHEN and SYDVKM. This CDR3 has 11 amino acids. With V trimmed by 8 bases and J by 6 bases, 3 bases remained unmatched.

J is TRBJ1-1 and V is TRBV30; D not certain. The germline V gene has CDR1 GTSNPN and CDR2 SVGIG (reference sequence). The CDR3 is 11 amino acids. V was clipped by 7 bases and J by 7 bases, with 13 bases between them. CDR3 region: CASSWRLEAFF. The CDR3 DNA follows: TGTGCCTCCTCATGGAGGCTTGAAGCTTTCTTT.

The CDR3 sequence is CASSANRGLKDEQFF. The DNA for the CDR3 is TGCGCCAGCAGCGCAAACAGGGGGCTCAAGGATGAGCAGTTCTTC. This chain joins TRBV5-1 and TRBJ2-1, with 9 nucleotides matching TRBD1. The germline gives CDR1 SGHRS, CDR2 YFSETQ. V trimming: 4 bases; J trimming: 8 bases; junction bases outside the gene matches: 10. The length of the CDR3 is 15 residues.

The V call is TRBV2, the J call TRBJ2-7, with 11 bases lining up with TRBD2. Trimming removed 6 bases from V and 3 bases from J; junction bases left unmatched: 7. CDR3 length: 15 amino acids. Germline V gene sequence: CDR1 SNHLY, CDR2 FYNNEI. The CDR3 DNA follows: TGTGCCAGCAGACTTCTAGCGGGGGGTTACTACGAGCAGTACTTC. Encoded protein: CASRLLAGGYYEQYF.

The sample holds one count of this clone. The chain couples TRBV5-1 to TRBJ2-3, with 7 bases aligning to TRBD1. Unmatched junction bases numbered 7, after V lost 4 bases and J lost 2 bases. The germline gives CDR1 SGHRS, CDR2 YFSETQ. CDR3 length: 15 amino acids. The CDR3 coding sequence is TGCGCCAGCAGCCCGACAGGGTTCGACACAGATACGCAGTATTTT. The encoded protein is CASSPTGFDTDTQYF.

This rearrangement joins TRBV18 to TRBJ1-6, with D unclear. Trimming took off 2 bases at V and 7 bases at J, with 12 bases between the two ends. CDR1 and CDR2 from the germline V gene are KGHSH and LQKENI. The CDR3 consists of 15 residues. The CDR3 DNA sequence: TGTGCCAGCTCACCATGGGAGGGAAACAATTCACCCCTCCACTTT. Residues: CASSPWEGNNSPLHF. Full variable domain (outside the CDR3, taken from reference TRBV18 and TRBJ1-6): NAGVMQNPRHLVRRRGQEARLRCSPMKGHSHVYWYRQLPEEGLKFMVYLQKENIIDESGMPKERFSAEFPKEGPSILRIQQVVRGDSAAYFCASSPWEGNNSPLHFGNGTRLTVT.

The chain links TRBV7-9 to TRBJ1-1; possibly TRBD1 for D (6 bases). V lost 3 bases and J 8 bases, leaving 10 bases between the germline ends. The CDR3 covers 12 residues. From germline, CDR1 is SEHNR and CDR2 FQNEAQ (reference sequence). The CDR3 DNA is TGTGCCAGCAGCTTTATCGGACAGGAAGCTTTCTTT. This translates into CASSFIGQEAFF.

The V gene is TRBV7-6, the J gene TRBJ1-2; possible D gene TRBD1, 6 bases. Deletions cut 5 bases from V and 1 base from J, with 17 bases between. Germline-derived CDR1 and CDR2 are SGHVS and FNYEAQ. This CDR3 is built from 16 residues. The CDR3 bases are TGTGCCAGCAGCCTTCGCCCAGGGGCCTATAACTATGGCTACACCTTC. It specifies CASSLRPGAYNYGYTF.

V is TRBV14 and J is TRBJ2-3; D possibly corresponds to TRBD1 (6 bases). This CDR3 is built from 17 residues. Per the germline V gene, CDR1 is SGHDN and CDR2 is FVKESK. With 3 bases removed from V and 4 bases from J, the gap between germline ends came to 20 bases. The CDR3 reads CASSHGWGQGGPDTQYF. CDR3 bases: TGTGCCAGCAGCCATGGGTGGGGACAAGGAGGCCCAGATACGCAGTATTTT.

The chain employs TRBV7-8 and TRBJ1-1, with D possibly being TRBD1 (6 bases). V was cut by 5 bases and J by 1 base, with 14 bases left in between. The CDR3 covers 15 residues. The germline gives CDR1 SGHVS, CDR2 FQNEAQ. This CDR3 reads CASSPVQGSNTEAFF. The CDR3 region has the DNA TGTGCCAGCAGCCCCGTGCAGGGGTCGAACACTGAAGCTTTCTTT.